This entry describes one T cell receptor beta chain. The record originates from a study of early T cells in non-severe SARS-CoV-2 infection. Study-level information: Investigators sequenced bulk RNA drawn from unsorted whole blood, and chains remained unpaired.

CDR3 length: 17 residues. The ends lost 0 bases at V and 1 base at J; junction bases unmatched: 7. Germline loops: CDR1 MGHRA, CDR2 YSYEKL. As part of library construction, unique molecular identifiers were attached to individual cDNA molecules. TCRdb analysed the 5' RACE reads with MiXCR anew, one entry per CDR3 protein. The sample has about 61,000 distinct CDR3 sequences; about 12% are singletons. The chain has TRBV4-1 and TRBJ2-3, with 7 bases fitting TRBD2. This receptor was obtained from an adult who was a healthcare worker with PCR-confirmed SARS-CoV-2 infection or an uninfected control (not recorded which). The donor label of this sample is uncertain. The specimen was whole blood, collected at baseline. The CDR3 sequence is CASSQDHQRGRTDTQYF. The CDR3 DNA follows: TGCGCCAGCAGCCAAGATCATCAGCGGGGACGCACAGATACGCAGTATTTT.